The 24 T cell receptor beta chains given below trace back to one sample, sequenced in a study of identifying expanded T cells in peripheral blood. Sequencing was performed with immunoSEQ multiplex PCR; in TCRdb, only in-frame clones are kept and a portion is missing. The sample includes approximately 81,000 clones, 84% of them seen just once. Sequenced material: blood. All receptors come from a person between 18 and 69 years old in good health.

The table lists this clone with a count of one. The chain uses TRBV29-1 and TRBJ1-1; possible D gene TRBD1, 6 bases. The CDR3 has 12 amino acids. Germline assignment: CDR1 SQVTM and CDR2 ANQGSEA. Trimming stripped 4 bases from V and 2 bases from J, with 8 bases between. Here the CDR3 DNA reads TGCAGCGTTGTAGGGGGTAACACTGAAGCTTTCTTT. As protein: CSVVGGNTEAFF.

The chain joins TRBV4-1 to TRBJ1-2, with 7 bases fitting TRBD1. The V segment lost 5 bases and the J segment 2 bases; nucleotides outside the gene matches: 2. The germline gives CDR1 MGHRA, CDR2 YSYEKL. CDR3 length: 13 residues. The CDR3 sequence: CASSATGNYGYTF. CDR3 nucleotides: TGCGCCAGCAGCGCGACAGGGAACTATGGCTACACCTTC.

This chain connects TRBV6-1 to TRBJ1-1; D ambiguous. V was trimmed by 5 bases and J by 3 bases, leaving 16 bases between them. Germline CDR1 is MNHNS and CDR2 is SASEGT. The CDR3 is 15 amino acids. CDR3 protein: CASSRFGVLDTEAFF. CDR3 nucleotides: TGTGCCAGCAGTAGATTTGGGGTGTTGGACACTGAAGCTTTCTTT.

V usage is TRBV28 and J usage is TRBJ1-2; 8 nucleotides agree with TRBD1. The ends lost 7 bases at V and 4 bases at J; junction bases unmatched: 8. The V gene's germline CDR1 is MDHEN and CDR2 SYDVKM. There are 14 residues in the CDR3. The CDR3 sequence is CASTDQGAIYGYTF. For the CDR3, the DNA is TGTGCCAGCACCGACCAGGGGGCTATCTATGGCTACACCTTC.

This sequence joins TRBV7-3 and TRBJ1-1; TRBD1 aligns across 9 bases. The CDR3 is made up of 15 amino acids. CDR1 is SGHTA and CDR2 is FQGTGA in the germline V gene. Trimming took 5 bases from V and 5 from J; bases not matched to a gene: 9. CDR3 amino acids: CASSKTGQGGTEAFF. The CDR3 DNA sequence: TGTGCCAGCAGCAAAACGGGACAGGGCGGAACTGAAGCTTTCTTT.

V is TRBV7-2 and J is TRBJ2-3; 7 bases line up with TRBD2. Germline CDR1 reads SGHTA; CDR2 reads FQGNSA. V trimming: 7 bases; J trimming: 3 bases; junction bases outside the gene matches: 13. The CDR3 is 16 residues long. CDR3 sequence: CASTTGGGVGTDTQYF. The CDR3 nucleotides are TGTGCCAGCACCACGGGCGGGGGAGTCGGGACAGATACGCAGTATTTT.

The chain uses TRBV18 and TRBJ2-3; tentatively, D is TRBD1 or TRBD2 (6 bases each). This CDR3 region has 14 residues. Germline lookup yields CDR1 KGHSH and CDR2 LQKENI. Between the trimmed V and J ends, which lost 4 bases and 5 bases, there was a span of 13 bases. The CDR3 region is CASSREQGGDTQYF. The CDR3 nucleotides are TGTGCCAGCTCACGTGAACAGGGAGGAGATACGCAGTATTTT.

The CDR3 DNA follows: TGTGCCAGCGGACTGACAGTTAACTATGGCTACACCTTC. Protein product: CASGLTVNYGYTF. The chain recombines TRBV6-5 with TRBJ1-2, with D possibly TRBD1 on 5 matching bases. Germline V gene lookup returns CDR1 MNHEY and CDR2 SVGAGI. This CDR3 contains 13 residues. V lost 8 bases and J 1 base, leaving 11 bases between the germline ends.

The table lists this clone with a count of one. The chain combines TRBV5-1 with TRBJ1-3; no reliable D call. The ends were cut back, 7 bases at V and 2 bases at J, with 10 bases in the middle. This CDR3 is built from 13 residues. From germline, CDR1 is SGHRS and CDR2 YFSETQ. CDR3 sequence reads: CASADSAGNTIYF. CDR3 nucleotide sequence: TGCGCCAGCGCTGATTCCGCTGGAAACACCATATATTTT.

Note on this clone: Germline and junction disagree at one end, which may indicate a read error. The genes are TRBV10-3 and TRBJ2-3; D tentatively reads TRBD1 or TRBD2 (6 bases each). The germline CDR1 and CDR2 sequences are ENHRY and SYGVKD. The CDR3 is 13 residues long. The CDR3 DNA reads TGTGCCGTCAGCTCGGGGGCGCGAGATACGCAGTATTTT. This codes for CAVSSGARDTQYF.

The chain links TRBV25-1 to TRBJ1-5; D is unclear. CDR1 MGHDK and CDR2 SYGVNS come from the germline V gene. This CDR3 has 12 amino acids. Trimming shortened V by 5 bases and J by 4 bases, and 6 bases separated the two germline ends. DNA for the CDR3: TGTGCCAGCAGTCAGTTGAATCAGCCCCAGCATTTT. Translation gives CASSQLNQPQHF.

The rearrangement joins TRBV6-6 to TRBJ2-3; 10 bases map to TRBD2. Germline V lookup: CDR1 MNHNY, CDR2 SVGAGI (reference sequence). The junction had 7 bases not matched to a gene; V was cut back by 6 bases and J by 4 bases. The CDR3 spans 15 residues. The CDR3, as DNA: TGTGCCAGCAGGGGCACTAGCGGGACAGCAGATACGCAGTATTTT. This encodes CASRGTSGTADTQYF.

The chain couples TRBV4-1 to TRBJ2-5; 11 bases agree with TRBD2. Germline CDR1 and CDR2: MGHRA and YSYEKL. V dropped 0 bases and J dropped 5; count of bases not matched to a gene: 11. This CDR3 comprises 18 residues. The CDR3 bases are TGCGCCAGCAGCCAAGAGATGATAGCGGGAGGGCCGCGGGAGACCCAGTACTTC. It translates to CASSQEMIAGGPRETQYF.

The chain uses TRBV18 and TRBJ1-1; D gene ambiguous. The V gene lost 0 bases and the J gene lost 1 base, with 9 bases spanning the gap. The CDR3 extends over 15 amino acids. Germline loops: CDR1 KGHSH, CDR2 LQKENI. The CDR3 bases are TGTGCCAGCTCACCACCGATGGGTAGGAACACTGAAGCTTTCTTT. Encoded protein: CASSPPMGRNTEAFF.

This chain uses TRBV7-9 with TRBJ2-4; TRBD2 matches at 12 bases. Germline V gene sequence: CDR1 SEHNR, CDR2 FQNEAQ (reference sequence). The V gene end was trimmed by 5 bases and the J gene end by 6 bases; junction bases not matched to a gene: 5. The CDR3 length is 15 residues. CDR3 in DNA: TGTGCCAGCAGCATACTAGCGGGAGGCGCAAACATTCAGTACTTC. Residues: CASSILAGGANIQYF.

CDR3 DNA: TGCGCCAGCAGCTTCCGGGACAGGGGCACCTATGGCTACACCTTC. Amino acid sequence: CASSFRDRGTYGYTF. This chain joins TRBV10-2 and TRBJ1-2; 10 bases match TRBD1. The CDR3 contains 15 residues. V was pared by 6 bases and J by 4 bases, with 8 bases of the junction left unmatched. Germline V lookup: CDR1 WSHSY, CDR2 SAAADI.

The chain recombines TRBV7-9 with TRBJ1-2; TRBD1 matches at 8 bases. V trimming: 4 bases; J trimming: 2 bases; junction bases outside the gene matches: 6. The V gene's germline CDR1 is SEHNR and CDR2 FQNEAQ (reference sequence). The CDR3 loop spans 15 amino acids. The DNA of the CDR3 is TGTGCCAGCAGCTCCGAAAGGACAGGGAACTATGGCTACACCTTC. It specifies CASSSERTGNYGYTF.

CDR3 protein: CASSLLRGSETQYF. In nucleotides, the CDR3 is TGTGCCAGCAGCCTACTCCGGGGCTCAGAGACCCAGTACTTC. J is TRBJ2-5 and V is TRBV6-5; the D gene could be TRBD1 or TRBD2 (5 bases each). Trimming took off 6 bases at V and 4 bases at J, with 15 bases between the two ends. Germline CDR1 reads MNHEY; CDR2 reads SVGAGI. There are 14 residues in the CDR3.

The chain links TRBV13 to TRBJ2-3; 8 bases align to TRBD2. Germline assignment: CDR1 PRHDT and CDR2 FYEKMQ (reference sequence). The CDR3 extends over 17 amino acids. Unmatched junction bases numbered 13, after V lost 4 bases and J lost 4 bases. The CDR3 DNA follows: TGTGCCAGCAGCTCCCCCTTGTACAGCGGGAGTCCAGATACGCAGTATTTT. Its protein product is CASSSPLYSGSPDTQYF.

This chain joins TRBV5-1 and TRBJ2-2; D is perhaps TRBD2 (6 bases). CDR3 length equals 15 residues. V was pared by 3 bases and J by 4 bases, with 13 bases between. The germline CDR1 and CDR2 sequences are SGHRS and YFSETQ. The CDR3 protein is CASSSTGVGTGELFF. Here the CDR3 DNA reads TGCGCCAGCAGCTCAACGGGGGTAGGCACCGGGGAGCTGTTTTTT.

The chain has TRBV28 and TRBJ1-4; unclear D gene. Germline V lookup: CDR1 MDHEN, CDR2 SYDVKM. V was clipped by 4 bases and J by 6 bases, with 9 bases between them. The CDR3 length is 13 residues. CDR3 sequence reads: CASSSPGDEKLFF. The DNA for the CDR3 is TGTGCCAGCAGTTCCCCCGGGGATGAAAAACTGTTTTTT.

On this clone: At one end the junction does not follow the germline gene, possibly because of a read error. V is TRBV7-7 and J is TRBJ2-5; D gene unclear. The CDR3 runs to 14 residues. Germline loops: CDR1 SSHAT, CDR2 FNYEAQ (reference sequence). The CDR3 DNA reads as TGTGCTAGCAGCCCAGTAGTAGTGGGGGAGACCCAGTACTTC. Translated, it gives CASSPVVVGETQYF.

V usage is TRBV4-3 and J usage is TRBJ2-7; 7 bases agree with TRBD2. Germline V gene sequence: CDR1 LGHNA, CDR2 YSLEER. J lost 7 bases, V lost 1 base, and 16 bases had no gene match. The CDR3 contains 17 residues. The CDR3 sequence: CASSQGGVREWSREQYF. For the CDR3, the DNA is TGCGCCAGCAGCCAAGGGGGAGTGCGGGAGTGGTCGAGAGAGCAGTACTTC.

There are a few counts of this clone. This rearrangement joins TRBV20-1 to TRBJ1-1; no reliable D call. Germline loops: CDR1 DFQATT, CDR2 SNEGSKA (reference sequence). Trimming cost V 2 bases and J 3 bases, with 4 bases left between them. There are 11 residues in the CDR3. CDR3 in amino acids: CSARSYTEAFF. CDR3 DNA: TGCAGTGCTAGATCCTACACTGAAGCTTTCTTT.